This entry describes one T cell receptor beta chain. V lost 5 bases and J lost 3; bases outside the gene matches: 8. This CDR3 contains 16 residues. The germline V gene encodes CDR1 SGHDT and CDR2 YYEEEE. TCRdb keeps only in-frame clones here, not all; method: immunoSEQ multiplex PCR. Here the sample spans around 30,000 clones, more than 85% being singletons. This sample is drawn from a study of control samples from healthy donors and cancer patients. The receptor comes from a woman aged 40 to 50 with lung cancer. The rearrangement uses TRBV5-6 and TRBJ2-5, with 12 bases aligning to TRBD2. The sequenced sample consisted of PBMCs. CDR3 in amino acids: CASSPLRTSGEETQYF. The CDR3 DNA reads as TGTGCCAGCAGTCCCCTTCGGACTAGCGGGGAAGAGACCCAGTACTTC.